Given below is one T cell receptor (beta chain) in context. Its antigen is currently not known. Base qualities are missing; no much larger clone stands one base away. To isolate intraepithelial and lamina propria lymphocytes from graft specimens, dithiothreitol, EDTA incubations and collagenase D digestion were used. Bulk TCR-beta sequencing was performed on serial intestinal graft biopsy specimens collected as late as 600 days after transplant. The protocol used for the library was the immunoSEQ multiplex PCR assay. High-throughput TCR-beta CDR3 sequencing of genomic DNA from most patients was performed by Adaptive Biotechnologies. For the original study's pipeline: TCR sequencing data for some 17 patients were retrieved from Adaptive's ImmunoSEQ software; three other patients were processed with MiXCR and VDJtools. Because the origin of CDR3 nucleotide sequences shared between donor and recipient could not be assigned, those sequences were removed. Alloreactive clones required at least 2-fold expansion over unstimulated cells and minimum CFSE-low frequency of 0.002% (template counts) or 0.001% (read counts). A clone was considered mappable if detected in the sequenced pre-transplant spleen, lymph node, or MLR CFSE-low populations of the donor or recipient. Cumulative frequency of alloreactive clones was calculated as a percentage of all sequences weighted by copy number. The table comes from immuneACCESS by way of TCRdb, which keeps in-frame sequences with V and J called. Part of the clones is missing from these tables; in studies checked, under half for an unresolved V gene and the rest for unknown reasons. V and J calls and clone size are given by that table; D and trimming were obtained from the DNA. This sample holds about 16,000 clones; 80% were observed only once. Of the sample, around a sixth falls within the top ten clones.

These data belong to a study of graft-versus-host responses after intestinal transplantation (dated by TCRdb to the early 2020s). Broadly, across the study: Recipients received multivisceral, liver-intestinal, or isolated intestinal transplants. Every recipient was given anti-thymocyte globulin induction, followed by around three years of maintenance tacrolimus and steroids. Graft-versus-host and host-versus-graft alloreactive T cell clones were tracked in the graft, circulation and bone marrow after intestinal transplantation using bulk TCR-beta CDR3 sequencing. To identify alloreactive clones, pre-transplant mixed lymphocyte reaction products were sequenced and then compared with unstimulated pre-transplant donor and recipient T cells. The cohort enrolled 24 intestinal transplant recipients including one retransplant, and a few patients lacking pretransplant specimens were excluded. Donor T cell macrochimerism was defined as a peak of at least 4% donor T cells among recipient peripheral blood mononuclear cells. Samples from a few later patients were sequenced in-house on an Illumina MiSeq with MiXCR processing rather than by the commercial service. Paper-wide results and their limitations: GvH clones were detected in recipient bone marrow, and some appeared earlier in ileal mucosa or blood, consistent with an intestinal mucosal origin. Patients with donor T cell macrochimerism had high GvH to HvG T cell clonal ratios in their allografts. Conclusions were limited by the relatively low number and heterogeneity of intestinal transplant patients. Early after transplant, peak levels of circulating GvH clones were found to be associated with declines in HvG clones.

The CDR3 covers 14 residues, taking in both the cysteine and the phenylalanine. Only CDR3 DNA remains: 42 bases, in frame from the first base. Ends trimmed: V by 4 bases, J by 4 bases; bases unmatched to a gene: 4. In the germline V gene, CDR1 corresponds to SGHRS and CDR2 to YFSETQ. Source: ileum tissue, taken 104 days after intestinal transplant. Rearrangement joined TRBV5-1 to TRBJ1-1, and 10 bases in between align with TRBD1. This TCR was sampled from a human patient who received an intestinal transplant, so some T cells may come from the graft donor. The sequence in DNA is TGCGCCAGCAGCAGGGGACAGGGGTCCACTGAAGCTTTCTTT. Translated, it reads CASSRGQGSTEAFF.